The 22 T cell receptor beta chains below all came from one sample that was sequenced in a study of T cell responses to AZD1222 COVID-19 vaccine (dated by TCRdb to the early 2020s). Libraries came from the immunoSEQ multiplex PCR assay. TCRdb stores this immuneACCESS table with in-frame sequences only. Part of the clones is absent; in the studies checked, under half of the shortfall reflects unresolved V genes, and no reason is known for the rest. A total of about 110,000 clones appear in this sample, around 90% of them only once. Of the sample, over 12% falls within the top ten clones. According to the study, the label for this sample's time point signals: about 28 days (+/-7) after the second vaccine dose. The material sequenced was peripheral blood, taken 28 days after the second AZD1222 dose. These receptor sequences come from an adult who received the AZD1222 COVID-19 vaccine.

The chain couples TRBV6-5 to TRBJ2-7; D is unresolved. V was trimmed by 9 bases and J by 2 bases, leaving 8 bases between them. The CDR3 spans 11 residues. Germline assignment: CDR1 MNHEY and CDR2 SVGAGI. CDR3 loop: CARNLPYEQYF. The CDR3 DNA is TGTGCCAGGAATCTTCCCTACGAGCAGTACTTC.

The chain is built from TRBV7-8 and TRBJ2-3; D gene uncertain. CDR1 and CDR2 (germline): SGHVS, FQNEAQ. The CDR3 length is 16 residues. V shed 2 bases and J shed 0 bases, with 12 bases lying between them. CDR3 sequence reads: CASSLPAATSTDTQYF. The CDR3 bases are TGTGCCAGCAGCTTACCGGCAGCAACTAGCACAGATACGCAGTATTTT.

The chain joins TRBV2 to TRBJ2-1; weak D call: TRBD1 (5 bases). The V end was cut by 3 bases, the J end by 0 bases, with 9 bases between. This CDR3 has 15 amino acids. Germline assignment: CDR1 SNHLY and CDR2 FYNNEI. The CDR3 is CASSESRGSYNEQFF. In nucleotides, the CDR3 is TGTGCCAGCAGTGAGAGTAGGGGCTCCTACAATGAGCAGTTCTTC.

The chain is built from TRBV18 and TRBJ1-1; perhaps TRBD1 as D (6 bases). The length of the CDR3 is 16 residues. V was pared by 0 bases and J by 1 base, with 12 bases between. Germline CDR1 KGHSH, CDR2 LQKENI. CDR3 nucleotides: TGTGCCAGCTCACCACCGATGGGGGGCCAGAACACTGAAGCTTTCTTT. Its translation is CASSPPMGGQNTEAFF.

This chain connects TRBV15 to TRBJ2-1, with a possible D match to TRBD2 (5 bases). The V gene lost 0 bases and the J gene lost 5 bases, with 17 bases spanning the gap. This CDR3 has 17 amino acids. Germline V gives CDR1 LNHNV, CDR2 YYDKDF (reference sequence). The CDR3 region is CATSRDGGQDSDNEQFF. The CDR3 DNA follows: TGTGCCACCAGCAGAGATGGCGGGCAAGACTCTGACAATGAGCAGTTCTTC.

CDR3: CASSQNDLWTEAFF. The CDR3 region has the DNA TGTGCCAGCTCCCAAAACGACTTATGGACTGAAGCTTTCTTT. The J gene is TRBJ1-1, the V gene TRBV18, with D uncertain. The CDR3 sequence is 14 residues long. Germline-derived CDR1 and CDR2 are KGHSH and LQKENI. V lost 6 bases and J lost 5, with 16 bases in between.

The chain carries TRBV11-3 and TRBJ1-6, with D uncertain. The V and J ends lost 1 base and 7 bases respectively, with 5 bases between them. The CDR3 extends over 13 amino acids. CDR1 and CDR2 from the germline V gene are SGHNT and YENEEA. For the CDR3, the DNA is TGTGCCAGCAGCTTAGTACGGAATTCACCCCTCCACTTT. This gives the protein CASSLVRNSPLHF.

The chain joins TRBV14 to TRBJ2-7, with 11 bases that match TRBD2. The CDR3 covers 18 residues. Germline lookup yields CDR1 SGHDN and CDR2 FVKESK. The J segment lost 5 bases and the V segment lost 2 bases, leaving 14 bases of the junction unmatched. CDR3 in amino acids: CASSQPLGATSGINEQYF. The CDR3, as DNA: TGTGCCAGCAGCCAACCCCTAGGGGCGACTAGCGGGATAAACGAGCAGTACTTC. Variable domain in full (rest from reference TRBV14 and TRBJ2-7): EAGVTQFPSHSVIEKGQTVTLRCDPISGHDNLYWYRRVMGKEIKFLLHFVKESKQDESGMPNNRFLAERTGGTYSTLKVQPAELEDSGVYFCASSQPLGATSGINEQYFGPGTRLTVT.

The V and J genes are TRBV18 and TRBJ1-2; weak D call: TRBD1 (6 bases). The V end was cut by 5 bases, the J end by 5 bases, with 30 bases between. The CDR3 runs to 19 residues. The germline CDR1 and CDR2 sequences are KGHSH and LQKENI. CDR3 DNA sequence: TGTGCCAGCTCATCCAGTGGAGGAAGCCCCCTTCCTGGACAGTATGGCTACACCTTC. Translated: CASSSSGGSPLPGQYGYTF. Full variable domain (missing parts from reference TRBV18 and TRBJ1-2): NAGVMQNPRHLVRRRGQEARLRCSPMKGHSHVYWYRQLPEEGLKFMVYLQKENIIDESGMPKERFSAEFPKEGPSILRIQQVVRGDSAAYFCASSSSGGSPLPGQYGYTFGSGTRLTVV.

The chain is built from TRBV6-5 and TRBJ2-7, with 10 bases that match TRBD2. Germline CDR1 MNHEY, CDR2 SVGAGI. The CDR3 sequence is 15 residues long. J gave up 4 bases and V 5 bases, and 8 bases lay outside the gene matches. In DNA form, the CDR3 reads TGTGCCAGCAGTCGGACTAGCGGCCCGGGATACGAGCAGTACTTC. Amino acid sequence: CASSRTSGPGYEQYF.

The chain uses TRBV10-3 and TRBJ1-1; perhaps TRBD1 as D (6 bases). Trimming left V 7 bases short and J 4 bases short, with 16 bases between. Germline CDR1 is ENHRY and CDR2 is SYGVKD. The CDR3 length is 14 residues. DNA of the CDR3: TGTGCCATCACAAGAGGGGGGGGTGGCACTGAAGCTTTCTTT. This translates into CAITRGGGGTEAFF.

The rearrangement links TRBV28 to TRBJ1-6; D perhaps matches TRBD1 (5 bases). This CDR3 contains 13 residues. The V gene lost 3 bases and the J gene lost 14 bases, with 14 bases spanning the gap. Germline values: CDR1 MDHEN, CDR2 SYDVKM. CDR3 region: CASSLVGARSLHF. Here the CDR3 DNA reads TGTGCCAGCAGTTTGGTTGGGGCGAGATCCCTCCACTTT.

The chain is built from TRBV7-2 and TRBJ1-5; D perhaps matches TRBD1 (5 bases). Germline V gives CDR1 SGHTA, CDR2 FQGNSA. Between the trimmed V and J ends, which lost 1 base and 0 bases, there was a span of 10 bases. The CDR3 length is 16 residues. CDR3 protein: CASSLVGTYSNQPQHF. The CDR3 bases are TGTGCCAGCAGCTTAGTAGGGACCTATAGCAATCAGCCCCAGCATTTT.

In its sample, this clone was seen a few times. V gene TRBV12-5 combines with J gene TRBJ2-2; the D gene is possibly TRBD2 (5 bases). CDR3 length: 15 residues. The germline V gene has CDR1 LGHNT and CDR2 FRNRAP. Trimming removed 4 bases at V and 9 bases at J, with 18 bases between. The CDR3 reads CASGSTERTPRELFF. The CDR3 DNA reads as TGTGCTAGTGGTTCAACCGAGCGGACTCCCCGGGAGCTGTTTTTT.

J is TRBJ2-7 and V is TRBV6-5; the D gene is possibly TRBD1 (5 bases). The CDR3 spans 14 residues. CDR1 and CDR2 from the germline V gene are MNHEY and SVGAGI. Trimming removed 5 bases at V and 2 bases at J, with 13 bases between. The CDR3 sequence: CASSQSQATYEQYF. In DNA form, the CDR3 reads TGTGCCAGCAGTCAATCACAGGCAACCTACGAGCAGTACTTC.

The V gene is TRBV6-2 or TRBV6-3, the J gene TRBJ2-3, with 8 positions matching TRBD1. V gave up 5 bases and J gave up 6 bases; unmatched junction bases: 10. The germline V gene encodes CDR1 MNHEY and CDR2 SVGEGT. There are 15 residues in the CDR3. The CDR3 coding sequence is TGTGCCAGCAGTAAACGGACAGGGAGGTCGGATACGCAGTATTTT. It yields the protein CASSKRTGRSDTQYF.

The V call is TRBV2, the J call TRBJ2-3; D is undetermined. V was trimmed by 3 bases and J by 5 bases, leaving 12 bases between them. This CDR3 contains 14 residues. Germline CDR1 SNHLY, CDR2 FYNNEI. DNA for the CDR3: TGTGCCAGCAGTGAGGCAAGTAGAATAGATACGCAGTATTTT. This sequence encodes CASSEASRIDTQYF. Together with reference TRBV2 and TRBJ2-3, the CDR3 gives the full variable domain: EPEVTQTPSHQVTQMGQEVILRCVPISNHLYFYWYRQILGQKVEFLVSFYNNEISEKSEIFDDQFSVERPDGSNFTLKIRSTKLEDSAMYFCASSEASRIDTQYFGPGTRLTVL.

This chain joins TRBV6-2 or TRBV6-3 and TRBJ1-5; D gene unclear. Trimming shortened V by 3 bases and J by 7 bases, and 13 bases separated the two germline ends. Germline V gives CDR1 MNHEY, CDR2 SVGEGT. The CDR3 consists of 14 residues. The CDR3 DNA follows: TGTGCCAGCAGTTATCGTAGGGATGGGCAGCCCCAGCATTTT. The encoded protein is CASSYRRDGQPQHF.

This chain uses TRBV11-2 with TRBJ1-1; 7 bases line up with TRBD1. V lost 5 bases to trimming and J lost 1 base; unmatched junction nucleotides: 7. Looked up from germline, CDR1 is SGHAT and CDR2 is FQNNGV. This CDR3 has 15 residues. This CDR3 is CASSQGRTGNTEAFF. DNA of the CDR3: TGTGCCAGCAGCCAAGGAAGGACAGGGAACACTGAAGCTTTCTTT.

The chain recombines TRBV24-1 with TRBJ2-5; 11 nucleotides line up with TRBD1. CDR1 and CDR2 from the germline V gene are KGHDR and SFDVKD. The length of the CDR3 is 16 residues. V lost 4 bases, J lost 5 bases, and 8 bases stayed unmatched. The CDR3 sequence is CATSEAGTGGRETQYF. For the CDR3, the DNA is TGTGCCACCAGTGAGGCCGGGACAGGGGGGCGCGAGACCCAGTACTTC.

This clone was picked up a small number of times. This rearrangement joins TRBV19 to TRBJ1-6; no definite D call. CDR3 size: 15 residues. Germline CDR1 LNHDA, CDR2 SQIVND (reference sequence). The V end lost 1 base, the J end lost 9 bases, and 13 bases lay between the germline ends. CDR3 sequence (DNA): TGTGCCAGTAGTATAGGAGTAACGGTTGCTTCACCCCTCCACTTT. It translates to CASSIGVTVASPLHF.

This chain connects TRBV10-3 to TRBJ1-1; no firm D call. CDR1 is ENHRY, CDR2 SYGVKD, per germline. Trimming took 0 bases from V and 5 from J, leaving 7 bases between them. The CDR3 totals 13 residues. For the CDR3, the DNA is TGTGCCATCAGTGAGTCGGTTGGTACTGAAGCTTTCTTT. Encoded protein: CAISESVGTEAFF.